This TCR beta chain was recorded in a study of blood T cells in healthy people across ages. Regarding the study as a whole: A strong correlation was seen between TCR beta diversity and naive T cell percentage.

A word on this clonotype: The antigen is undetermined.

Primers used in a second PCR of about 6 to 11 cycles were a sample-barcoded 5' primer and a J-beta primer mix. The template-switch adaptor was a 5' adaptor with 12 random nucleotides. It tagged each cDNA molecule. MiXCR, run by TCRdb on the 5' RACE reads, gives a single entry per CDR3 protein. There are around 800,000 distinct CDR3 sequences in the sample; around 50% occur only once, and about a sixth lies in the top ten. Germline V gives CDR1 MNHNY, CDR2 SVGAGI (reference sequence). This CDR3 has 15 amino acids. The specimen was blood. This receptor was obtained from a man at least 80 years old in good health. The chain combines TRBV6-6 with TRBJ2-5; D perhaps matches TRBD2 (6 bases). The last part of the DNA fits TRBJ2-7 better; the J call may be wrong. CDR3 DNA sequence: TGTGCCAGCAGTTACTCTCGGGGGACCTCCTACGAGCAGTACTTC. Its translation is CASSYSRGTSYEQYF.